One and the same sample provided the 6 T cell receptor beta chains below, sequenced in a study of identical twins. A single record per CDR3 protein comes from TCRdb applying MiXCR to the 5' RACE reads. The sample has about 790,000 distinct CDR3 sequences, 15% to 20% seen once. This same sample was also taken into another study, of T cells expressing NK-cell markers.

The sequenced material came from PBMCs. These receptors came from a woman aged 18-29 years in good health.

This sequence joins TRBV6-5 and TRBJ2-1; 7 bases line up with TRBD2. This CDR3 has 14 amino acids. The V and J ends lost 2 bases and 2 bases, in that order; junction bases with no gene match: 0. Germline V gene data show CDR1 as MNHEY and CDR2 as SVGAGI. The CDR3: CASSYGLAYNEQFF. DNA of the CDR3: TGTGCCAGCAGTTACGGACTAGCCTACAATGAGCAGTTCTTC.

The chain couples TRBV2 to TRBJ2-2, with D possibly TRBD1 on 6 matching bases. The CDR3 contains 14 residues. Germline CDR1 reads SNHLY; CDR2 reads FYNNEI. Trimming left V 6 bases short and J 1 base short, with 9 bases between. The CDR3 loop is CASRGDMNTGELFF. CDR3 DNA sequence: TGTGCCAGCAGGGGGGACATGAACACCGGGGAGCTGTTTTTT.

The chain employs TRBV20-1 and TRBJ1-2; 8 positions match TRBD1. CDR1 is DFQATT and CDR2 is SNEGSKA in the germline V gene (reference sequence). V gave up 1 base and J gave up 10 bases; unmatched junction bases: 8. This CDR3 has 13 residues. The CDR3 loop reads CSARGPDRAFYTF. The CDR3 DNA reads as TGCAGTGCTAGAGGCCCGGACAGGGCGTTCTACACCTTC.

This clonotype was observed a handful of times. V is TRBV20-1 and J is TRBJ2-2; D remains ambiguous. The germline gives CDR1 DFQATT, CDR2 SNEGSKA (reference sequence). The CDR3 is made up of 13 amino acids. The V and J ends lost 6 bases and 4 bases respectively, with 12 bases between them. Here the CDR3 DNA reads TGCAGTGCCCGACTGAGGCCCACCGGGGAGCTGTTTTTT. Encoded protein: CSARLRPTGELFF.

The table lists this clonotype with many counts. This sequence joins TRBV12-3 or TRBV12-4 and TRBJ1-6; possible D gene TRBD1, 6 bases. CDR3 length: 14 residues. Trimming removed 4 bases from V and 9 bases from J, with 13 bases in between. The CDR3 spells CASSSLLQGSPLHF. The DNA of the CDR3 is TGTGCCAGCAGTTCCCTGCTACAGGGTTCACCCCTCCACTTT.

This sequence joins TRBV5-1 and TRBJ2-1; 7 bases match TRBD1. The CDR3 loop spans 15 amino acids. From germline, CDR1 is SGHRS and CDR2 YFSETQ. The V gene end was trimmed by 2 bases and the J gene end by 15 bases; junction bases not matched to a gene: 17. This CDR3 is CASSFSGTARGYRFF. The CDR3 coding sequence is TGCGCCAGCAGCTTCTCCGGGACAGCCCGAGGGTATCGGTTCTTC. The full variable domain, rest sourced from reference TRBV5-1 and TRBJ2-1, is KAGVTQTPRYLIKTRGQQVTLSCSPISGHRSVSWYQQTPGQGLQFLFEYFSETQRNKGNFPGRFSGRQFSNSRSEMNVSTLELGDSALYLCASSFSGTARGYRFFGPGTRLTVL.